This TCR beta chain was sequenced in a study of yellow fever vaccine responses in identical twins. Study-level findings and limits: Twins reportedly showed a vaccine T cell response that seemed partly convergent and partly personalized.

This CDR3 has 14 residues. Germline V CDR1 and CDR2: DFQATT, SNEGSKA (reference sequence). V gave up 7 bases and J gave up 4 bases; unmatched junction bases: 6. Regarding this clonotype: Its antigen is still unknown.

One entry per CDR3 protein, called by TCRdb with MiXCR from the RT-PCR reads. The sample has about 19,000 distinct CDR3 sequences, roughly 70% seen once. The material was T cells from blood (PBMCs), unsorted or a sorted subset (not recorded which), obtained before or after yellow fever vaccination (not recorded which). V gene TRBV20-1 combines with J gene TRBJ1-5; TRBD1 agrees at 11 bases. The sequence came from a woman under 30 who received the yellow fever vaccine. CDR3 nucleotides: TGCAGTGTCCTGGGACAGGGGGGTAATCAGCCCCAGCATTTT. Its protein is CSVLGQGGNQPQHF.